The next 31 T cell receptor beta chains were all read from a single sample in a study of blood T cell repertoires in COVID-19. Sequencing used immunoSEQ multiplex PCR; TCRdb keeps in-frame clones, though not all of them. The sample yields approximately 98,000 clones, less than 75% seen once. Sequenced material: peripheral blood. The receptors shown here come from a woman aged 40 to 55 with acute or convalescent COVID-19.

This chain uses TRBV11-2 with TRBJ2-2; 16 bases are a match to TRBD2. J was trimmed by 5 bases and V by 7 bases; bases with no gene match: 13. CDR3 size: 19 residues. Germline-derived CDR1 and CDR2 are SGHAT and FQNNGV. CDR3 in DNA: TGTGCCAGCACCCAGGCCGGGACTAGCGGGGGGGCCCTAACCGGGGAGCTGTTTTTT. Translated: CASTQAGTSGGALTGELFF.

This clone was detected only once. The chain couples TRBV10-1 to TRBJ1-3, with TRBD1 as a possible D gene (6 bases). V was pared by 0 bases and J by 0 bases, with 9 bases between. The CDR3 runs 16 residues. The germline V gene has CDR1 WNHNN and CDR2 SYGVQD (reference sequence). CDR3 sequence: CASSESDRFSGNTIYF. As DNA, the CDR3 is TGCGCCAGCAGTGAGTCGGACAGATTCTCTGGAAACACCATATATTTT.

This clone has only one observation. The rearrangement links TRBV12-3 or TRBV12-4 to TRBJ2-3; D uncertain. V was shortened by 1 base and J by 10 bases, with 9 bases between the two germline ends. The CDR3 is 12 residues long. This chain's CDR3 is CASSLDVGAQYF. The CDR3 DNA reads TGTGCCAGCAGTTTAGATGTTGGAGCGCAGTATTTT.

The chain combines TRBV9 with TRBJ1-1, with D tentatively TRBD1 (5 bases). The V end lost 2 bases, the J end lost 5 bases, and 16 bases lay between the germline ends. Germline V gene data show CDR1 as SGDLS and CDR2 as YYNGEE. This CDR3 contains 15 residues. CDR3 protein: CASSVLDAGGTEAFF. In DNA form, the CDR3 reads TGTGCCAGCAGCGTTCTCGACGCGGGGGGGACTGAAGCTTTCTTT.

The chain couples TRBV4-3 to TRBJ1-5; D gene uncertain. Germline V CDR1 and CDR2: LGHNA, YSLEER. V was pared by 1 base and J by 4 bases, with 5 bases between. This CDR3 is built from 13 residues. The CDR3 loop is CASSQGGNQPQHF. The CDR3 DNA reads TGCGCCAGCAGCCAAGGAGGGAATCAGCCCCAGCATTTT.

The genes are TRBV14 and TRBJ2-5; possible D gene TRBD2, 6 bases. The CDR3 runs to 17 residues. Germline CDR1 and CDR2: SGHDN and FVKESK. V lost 1 base to trimming and J lost 5 bases, with 20 bases between them. This CDR3 is CASSQVGGEGLRETQYF. The DNA of the CDR3 is TGTGCCAGCAGCCAAGTCGGGGGTGAGGGTCTTCGGGAGACCCAGTACTTC.

The chain links TRBV7-3 to TRBJ1-5; no clear D gene. The CDR3 length is 13 residues. The germline V gene has CDR1 SGHTA and CDR2 FQGTGA. Trimming took 0 bases from V and 6 from J, leaving 6 bases between them. CDR3 region: CASSLTYGQPQHF. For the CDR3, the DNA is TGTGCCAGCAGCTTAACGTACGGTCAGCCCCAGCATTTT.

The gene calls are TRBV5-1 and TRBJ2-3; weak D call: TRBD2 (7 bases). Germline CDR1 reads SGHRS; CDR2 reads YFSETQ. V shed 4 bases and J shed 0 bases, with 15 bases lying between them. The CDR3 is made up of 16 amino acids. DNA of the CDR3: TGCGCCAGCAGCACCCTGGGCGGGGGCAGCACAGATACGCAGTATTTT. Residues: CASSTLGGGSTDTQYF.

This clone occurred once. The chain couples TRBV29-1 to TRBJ1-4, with 9 bases aligning to TRBD1. CDR1 SQVTM and CDR2 ANQGSEA come from the germline V gene. Losses at the gene ends were 6 bases for V and 2 bases for J; bases not matched to a gene: 13. The CDR3 contains 17 residues. For the CDR3, the DNA is TGCAGCGTCTCTGGACAGGGGACCAGTGCGACTAATGAAAAACTGTTTTTT. It is translated as CSVSGQGTSATNEKLFF.

Here the CDR3 DNA reads TGTGCCAGCAGTTATCAACCGACAGGGGGCCGGCAGCCCCAGCATTTT. This sequence encodes CASSYQPTGGRQPQHF. The rearrangement links TRBV6-2 or TRBV6-3 to TRBJ1-5; 10 positions agree with TRBD1. V gave up 3 bases and J gave up 7 bases; unmatched junction bases: 9. This CDR3 has 16 amino acids. Germline V gives CDR1 MNHEY, CDR2 SVGEGT.

The chain combines TRBV15 with TRBJ2-7; no clear D. The CDR3 length is 13 residues. Germline CDR1 reads LNHNV; CDR2 reads YYDKDF (reference sequence). V was clipped by 0 bases and J by 3 bases, with 6 bases between them. The CDR3 here is CATSREAGYEQYF. CDR3 nucleotide sequence: TGTGCCACCAGCAGAGAGGCTGGCTACGAGCAGTACTTC.

Written as DNA, the CDR3 is TGTGCCAGCAGTGGGACTAGCGGGGGGCGGCAAGAGACCCAGTACTTC. Protein product: CASSGTSGGRQETQYF. This rearrangement joins TRBV2 to TRBJ2-5; 14 bases align to TRBD2. CDR1 and CDR2 from the germline V gene are SNHLY and FYNNEI. The CDR3 is 16 residues long. The J segment lost 2 bases and the V segment lost 4 bases, leaving 3 bases of the junction unmatched.

The chain couples TRBV4-1 to TRBJ2-2; D is uncertain. The CDR3 has 11 residues. Per the germline V gene, CDR1 is MGHRA and CDR2 is YSYEKL. V shed 6 bases and J shed 6 bases, with 5 bases lying between them. CDR3 in amino acids: CASSGPGELFF. CDR3 DNA sequence: TGCGCCAGCAGTGGGCCCGGGGAGCTGTTTTTT.

This chain uses TRBV6-2 or TRBV6-3 with TRBJ1-5, with TRBD1 matching over 9 bases. Trimming at V came to 2 bases and at J to 4 bases, leaving 3 bases not matched to a gene. The germline gives CDR1 MNHEY, CDR2 SVGEGT. This CDR3 contains 15 residues. Here the CDR3 reads CASSYTGGKNQPQHF. In nucleotides, the CDR3 is TGTGCCAGCAGTTACACAGGGGGCAAGAATCAGCCCCAGCATTTT.

This clone was counted a few times. The chain is built from TRBV7-3 and TRBJ2-3, with D unclear. CDR1 and CDR2 from the germline V gene are SGHTA and FQGTGA. The CDR3 runs to 13 residues. V was shortened by 5 bases and J by 5 bases, with 11 bases between the two germline ends. As DNA, the CDR3 is TGTGCCAGCAGCCCGTACAATGAAGATACGCAGTATTTT. Protein product: CASSPYNEDTQYF.

This clone was seen just once. CDR3 coding DNA: TGTGCCAGCGCGCGGCGGAATTCACCCCTCCACTTT. It codes for CASARRNSPLHF. This chain uses TRBV28 with TRBJ1-6; no clear D gene. CDR3 length equals 12 residues. The V and J ends lost 8 bases and 7 bases respectively, with 9 bases between them. CDR1 and CDR2 from the germline V gene are MDHEN and SYDVKM.

The V and J genes are TRBV19 and TRBJ2-5; D assignment may be TRBD1 or TRBD2 (5 bases each). This CDR3 has 14 amino acids. Trimming stripped 5 bases from V and 5 bases from J, with 15 bases between. Germline CDR1 reads LNHDA; CDR2 reads SQIVND (reference sequence). CDR3 residues: CASSLGLKGETQYF. CDR3 nucleotide sequence: TGTGCCAGTAGTTTAGGACTTAAGGGGGAGACCCAGTACTTC. Combining the CDR3 with reference TRBV19 and TRBJ2-5 gives the whole variable domain DGGITQSPKYLFRKEGQNVTLSCEQNLNHDAMYWYRQDPGQGLRLIYYSQIVNDFQKGDIAEGYSVSREKKESFPLTVTSAQKNPTAFYLCASSLGLKGETQYFGPGTRLLVL.

J is TRBJ2-2 and V is TRBV2; TRBD1 aligns across 9 bases. The CDR3 totals 16 residues. V lost 6 bases to trimming and J lost 5 bases; unmatched junction nucleotides: 10. Germline V gives CDR1 SNHLY, CDR2 FYNNEI. The CDR3: CASRLGQGITTGELFF. DNA of the CDR3: TGTGCCAGCAGGCTCGGACAGGGGATTACGACCGGGGAGCTGTTTTTT.

This clone appeared a single time. The J gene is TRBJ2-2, the V gene TRBV5-1; perhaps TRBD2 as D (7 bases). The CDR3 is made up of 16 amino acids. Trimming left V 3 bases short and J 1 base short, with 13 bases between. Germline lookup yields CDR1 SGHRS and CDR2 YFSETQ. For the CDR3, the DNA is TGCGCCAGCAGCTCCCGGGGGGCAGGGAACACCGGGGAGCTGTTTTTT. Translating it yields CASSSRGAGNTGELFF.

This clone turned up a few times. This chain joins TRBV28 and TRBJ2-1, with TRBD1 as a possible D gene (6 bases). Deletions cut 11 bases from V and 8 bases from J, with 19 bases between. CDR3 length: 13 residues. CDR1 and CDR2 (germline): MDHEN, SYDVKM. CDR3 in DNA: TGTGCCGTACCGGGCAGGGGAAGGGATGAGCAGTTCTTC. This translates into CAVPGRGRDEQFF.

This clone was recorded at least ten times. The J gene is TRBJ2-5, the V gene TRBV19, with 11 bases identical to TRBD2. The CDR3 covers 17 residues. Unmatched junction bases numbered 8, after V lost 3 bases and J lost 2 bases. CDR1 and CDR2 from the germline V gene are LNHDA and SQIVND (reference sequence). As DNA, the CDR3 is TGTGCCAGTAGTATCGGGCTAGCGGGGGGAGTACAAGAGACCCAGTACTTC. The encoded protein is CASSIGLAGGVQETQYF. The variable domain in full, completed from reference TRBV19 and TRBJ2-5, reads DGGITQSPKYLFRKEGQNVTLSCEQNLNHDAMYWYRQDPGQGLRLIYYSQIVNDFQKGDIAEGYSVSREKKESFPLTVTSAQKNPTAFYLCASSIGLAGGVQETQYFGPGTRLLVL.

The V call is TRBV6-5, the J call TRBJ1-1; 8 bases map to TRBD1. Germline CDR1 and CDR2: MNHEY and SVGAGI. With 5 bases clipped from V and 1 base from J, the junction kept 0 bases outside the gene matches. The CDR3 is made up of 13 amino acids. Written as DNA, the CDR3 is TGTGCCAGCAGTACAGGGGGGAACACTGAAGCTTTCTTT. It yields the protein CASSTGGNTEAFF.

The V and J genes are TRBV30 and TRBJ2-1; possible D gene TRBD2, 5 bases. The CDR3 length is 13 residues. CDR1 is GTSNPN, CDR2 SVGIG, per germline (reference sequence). V dropped 7 bases and J dropped 8 bases, with 18 bases sitting between them. Here the CDR3 reads CASARGASDEQFF. CDR3 nucleotides: TGTGCCTCCGCCCGGGGTGCGTCGGATGAGCAGTTCTTC.

Written as DNA, the CDR3 is TGTGCCAGCAGTGGACAGGGGACGGGAGACGAGCAGTACTTC. Its protein is CASSGQGTGDEQYF. The chain links TRBV6-4 to TRBJ2-7; 8 nucleotides align to TRBD1. The germline V gene encodes CDR1 MRHNA and CDR2 SNTAGT. The CDR3 has 14 residues. After removal of 4 bases from V and 5 bases from J, the junction contained 7 bases not matched to a gene.

CDR3 sequence: CASSFKYDSEQYF. The DNA of the CDR3 is TGTGCCAGCAGTTTTAAATATGACTCCGAGCAGTACTTC. This chain links TRBV12-3 or TRBV12-4 with TRBJ2-7; D is unresolved. CDR3 length: 13 residues. The germline V and J ends were trimmed by 3 bases and 6 bases, with 12 bases remaining between them.

This clone was counted between two and nine times. The rearrangement joins TRBV7-2 to TRBJ1-1, with D tentatively TRBD1 (5 bases). Between the trimmed V and J ends, which lost 3 bases and 1 base, there was a span of 15 bases. The CDR3 covers 16 residues. The germline gives CDR1 SGHTA, CDR2 FQGNSA. The CDR3 protein is CASSFTPGYGNTEAFF. The CDR3 DNA reads TGTGCCAGCAGCTTCACACCAGGGTACGGGAACACTGAAGCTTTCTTT.

This clone was seen a few times. This chain connects TRBV5-1 to TRBJ2-3; 7 positions match TRBD1. CDR1 and CDR2 (germline): SGHRS, YFSETQ. This CDR3 is built from 16 residues. The V segment lost 1 base and the J segment 3 bases; nucleotides outside the gene matches: 8. The CDR3, as DNA: TGCGCCAGCAGCTTGTTCAACAGGGGTTCGACAGATACGCAGTATTTT. It specifies CASSLFNRGSTDTQYF.

This clone has a handful of counts. V usage is TRBV19 and J usage is TRBJ1-2; a possible D gene is TRBD1 (5 bases). Trimming cost V 2 bases and J 4 bases, with 11 bases left between them. The CDR3 loop spans 14 amino acids. Germline V CDR1 and CDR2: LNHDA, SQIVND (reference sequence). In nucleotides, the CDR3 is TGTGCCAGTAGTATACAGGGCCCAGTCTATGGCTACACCTTC. It yields the protein CASSIQGPVYGYTF.

The chain carries TRBV28 and TRBJ2-7; the D gene is possibly TRBD1 (6 bases). Trimming removed 2 bases from V and 2 bases from J, with 19 bases in between. Per germline, CDR1 MDHEN and CDR2 SYDVKM. The CDR3 is 17 amino acids. The CDR3 is CASSLLHREGIPYEQYF. CDR3 nucleotide sequence: TGTGCCAGCAGTTTACTCCACAGGGAAGGCATCCCCTACGAGCAGTACTTC.

This clone has at least ten counts. The chain joins TRBV11-2 to TRBJ2-7, with 7 bases aligning to TRBD1. Germline loops: CDR1 SGHAT, CDR2 FQNNGV. V was clipped by 6 bases and J by 4 bases; unmatched bases: 12. The CDR3 spans 15 residues. CDR3 loop: CASSSTGQLTYEQYF. CDR3 nucleotides: TGTGCCAGCAGTTCAACGGGACAGCTAACTTACGAGCAGTACTTC.

The CDR3 here is CASSYSSGASTGELFF. As DNA, the CDR3 is TGTGCCAGCAGTTATTCTAGCGGGGCTTCCACCGGGGAGCTGTTTTTT. The chain combines TRBV6-5 with TRBJ2-2, with 9 nucleotides matching TRBD2. Trimming at V came to 3 bases and at J to 4 bases, leaving 6 bases not matched to a gene. CDR1 and CDR2 from the germline V gene are MNHEY and SVGAGI. CDR3 length: 16 amino acids.